The present T cell receptor beta chain was sequenced within a study of T-cell reconstitution after alpha-beta-depleted transplantation in children. Preparation of the TCRbeta library involved a method that used unique molecular identifiers. Via MiXCR, TCRdb re-called the PCR reads, giving one row per CDR3 protein. The data contain roughly 350,000 distinct CDR3 sequences, 10% of them singletons. This clonotype appeared a few times. The junction had 13 bases not matched to a gene; V was cut back by 6 bases and J by 9 bases. Germline-derived CDR1 and CDR2 are MNHNS and SASEGT. This CDR3 is built from 16 residues.

The sequences come from PBMCs from the stem cell graft donor, collected from the stem cell graft. The chain carries TRBV6-1 and TRBJ2-7; TRBD2 matches 14 bases. This sequence was found in a human donor who donated a stem cell graft to a child with acute lymphoblastic leukemia. In nucleotides, the CDR3 is TGTGCCAGCAGCCCGATCGGGACTAGCGGGAGAAGGGGGCAGTACTTC. This gives the protein CASSPIGTSGRRGQYF.